This T cell receptor (beta chain) was sequenced during a study of early T cells in non-severe SARS-CoV-2 infection. Unique molecular identifiers (one per individual cDNA molecule) were attached. MiXCR, run by TCRdb on the 5' RACE reads, gives a single entry per CDR3 protein. The sample holds around 57,000 distinct CDR3 sequences, about 10% seen once. The CDR3 totals 13 residues. Germline CDR1 is MGHRA and CDR2 is YSYEKL. V was clipped by 5 bases and J by 4 bases, with 11 bases between them. This TCR came from an adult who was a healthcare worker with PCR-confirmed SARS-CoV-2 infection or an uninfected control (not recorded which). The chain uses TRBV4-1 and TRBJ1-2; D might be TRBD1 (5 bases). The sample was whole blood. For the CDR3, the DNA is TGCGCCAGCAGCGAAGGGGACCTCTATGGCTACACCTTC. Protein: CASSEGDLYGYTF.